Reported below is one TCR beta chain. Methods used by the authors: From reference gene primer amplification, estimates of nucleated cell counts were derived. Using immunoSEQ multiplex PCR, the repertoire was profiled, and TCRdb retains in-frame clones only, with some absent. The DNA gave D and trimming, while V, J and clone size come from that table. Among about 32,000 clones listed, 86% were seen once. The sample originates from a study of blood T cell repertoires in COVID-19. Study in general: COVID-19 samples from acute and convalescent phases originated in the United States, Italy and Spain. T cells, B-cell-depleted T cells, or PBMCs provided the cDNA or gDNA that served as material.

The CDR3 sequence is 15 residues long. The ends were cut back, 6 bases at V and 3 bases at J, with 15 bases in the middle. Looked up from germline, CDR1 is SNHLY and CDR2 is FYNNEI. The gene calls are TRBV2 and TRBJ1-5; D is perhaps TRBD1 (6 bases). The source of this sequence is a woman of 80 years or more with active or convalescent COVID-19. The sample was peripheral blood. The CDR3 spells CASRPLRGNNQPQHF. The CDR3 coding sequence is TGTGCCAGCAGACCGCTCAGGGGAAACAATCAGCCCCAGCATTTT.